The present T cell receptor (beta chain) was sequenced within a study of T-cell reconstitution after alpha-beta-depleted transplantation in children (dated by TCRdb to the mid-2010s). About the study as a whole: Using TCR repertoire profiling, the study quantitatively followed how T-cell immune reconstitution unfolded in children after TCRalphabeta/CD19-depleted allogeneic hematopoietic cell transplantation.

In its sample, this clonotype was seen a few times. Its antigen target is currently unknown. No much larger clone exists at a distance of one base, and base qualities are not known. Beyond this particular receptor, the publication reports: Hyperexpanded clone frequencies declined over subsequent months; after one year, T-cell counts and TCRbeta diversity were mostly attributed to newly produced T cells. About two months after transplant, the apparently early recovery of alphabetaT-cell counts reportedly depended on just several hundred clones that had expanded rapidly and came from non-depleted graft cells. In some patients, the high TCRbeta diversity seen at day 60 was put down to recipient T cells and intrathymic progenitors that had survived conditioning.

From the germline V gene, CDR1 is MGHDK and CDR2 is SYGVNS. CDR3 length: 15 amino acids, cysteine to phenylalanine. The CDR3 DNA has 45 bases and is translated from base 1. V gives up 8 bases and J gives up 3 bases, and the segment between their germline ends measures 17 bases. The method behind the library was PCR. The listed sequencing device is Illumina HiSeq 2500. TCR libraries were prepared with molecular barcoding, using unique molecular identifiers to normalize TCRbeta repertoire quantification. The public reads were quality trimmed at Q25 with fastp and then assembled into clones with MiXCR by TCRdb, keeping productive beta chains. All rows with the same CDR3 protein become a single entry with the most common DNA and genes. The table for this sample lists fewer than 550,000 distinct CDR3 sequences; over 10% of them were counted only once. The top ten clones comprise 13% to 15% of the sample.

This specimen's treatment or condition label, per the study, means: allogeneic hematopoietic cell transplantation with graft depleted of TCRalphabeta T cells and CD19 B cells. Transplant recipients were children who received TCRalphabeta/CD19-depleted allogeneic hematopoietic cell grafts. This clonotype originated in a female patient aged 2 to 10 who had a stem cell transplant for aplastic anemia, so the T cells may come from the graft donor. Sample: PBMCs, mostly from graft donor cells, taken 180 days after TCRalphabeta/CD19-depleted stem cell transplant. The chain uses TRBV25-1 and TRBJ1-5; confidence is insufficient to name the D gene. The CDR3 sequence is CASGPLDGPNQPQHF. The bases are TGTGCCAGCGGTCCCCTGGACGGTCCCAATCAGCCCCAGCATTTT.